These T cell receptor beta chains were read from a single sample in a study of cytomegalovirus exposure and HLA in healthy donors. Repertoires were generated with immunoSEQ multiplex PCR, while TCRdb's copy carries only in-frame clones and drops some. Of 180,000 or so clones listed, 80% to 90% are singletons. Sample: PBMCs. The source is a man aged 18 to 30 in good health and CMV-seropositive. Each CDR3 is given with its conserved first and last residue. A D gene is named only where the DNA matches it firmly. For some rows the clone size is stated as once, few or many, or as a class when expanded; others skip it.

clone_size j_call v_call d_call cdr3_aa cdr3_nt
- TRBJ1-2 TRBV30 - CAWEGNYGYTF TGTGCCTGGGAGGGTAACTATGGCTACACCTTC
- TRBJ2-7 TRBV2 - CASMSYYEQYF TGTGCCAGCATGTCTTACTACGAGCAGTACTTC
few TRBJ1-2 TRBV19 TRBD1 CASSQYDRDYYGYTF TGTGCCAGTAGTCAATATGACAGGGATTACTATGGCTACACCTTC
- TRBJ1-5 TRBV7-2 TRBD1 CASSTTGQGEFNQPQHF TGTGCCAGCAGCACCACGGGACAGGGGGAGTTTAATCAGCCCCAGCATTTT
- TRBJ2-1 TRBV9 - CASSVGPQGGNEQFF TGTGCCAGCAGCGTAGGACCACAGGGGGGGAATGAGCAGTTCTTC
once TRBJ2-1 TRBV11-3 TRBD1 CASSPGTDNEQFF TGTGCCAGCAGTCCCGGGACAGACAATGAGCAGTTCTTC
- TRBJ2-7 TRBV29-1 - CSVGRYRTGFKDEQYF TGCAGCGTTGGGCGCTACCGAACAGGGTTCAAGGACGAGCAGTACTTC
few TRBJ1-1 TRBV5-1 TRBD1 CASSLGTGNTEAFF TGCGCCAGCAGCTTGGGGACAGGGAACACTGAAGCTTTCTTT
- TRBJ2-7 TRBV6-6 - CASTLSKAGGYEQYF TGTGCCAGTACACTCTCGAAGGCAGGAGGCTACGAGCAGTACTTC
- TRBJ2-7 TRBV9 TRBD1 CASSPGQGWSEQYF TGTGCCAGCAGCCCGGGACAGGGTTGGTCCGAGCAGTACTTC
- TRBJ1-1 TRBV19 - CASTRGGFRNTEAFF TGTGCCAGTACCCGGGGGGGCTTTCGGAACACTGAAGCTTTCTTT